The 25 T cell receptor beta chains below all came from one sample that was sequenced in a study of cytomegalovirus exposure and HLA in healthy donors. With 60 Vbeta and 13 Jbeta primers, the PCR was carried out. Clones were read by immunoSEQ multiplex PCR, and TCRdb kept only the in-frame ones, dropping some. The repertoire holds around 130,000 clones, with 81% as singletons. Input material: PBMCs. The receptors come from a middle-aged woman in good health and CMV-seronegative.

The chain joins TRBV5-6 to TRBJ2-5, with 8 positions matching TRBD2. The germline gives CDR1 SGHDT, CDR2 YYEEEE. After removal of 1 base from V and 3 bases from J, the junction contained 5 bases not matched to a gene. CDR3 size: 15 residues. CDR3 sequence reads: CASSLTGGGKETQYF. In DNA form, the CDR3 reads TGTGCCAGCAGCTTGACCGGGGGGGGGAAAGAGACCCAGTACTTC.

This clone was observed a few times. The chain couples TRBV7-9 to TRBJ1-1; possibly TRBD1 for D (6 bases). Trimming removed 5 bases at V and 2 bases at J, with 9 bases between. CDR3 length: 13 amino acids. Germline values: CDR1 SEHNR, CDR2 FQNEAQ (reference sequence). CDR3 protein: CASSHRDNTEAFF. The CDR3 nucleotides are TGTGCCAGCAGCCACAGGGATAACACTGAAGCTTTCTTT.

This clone was found once. The V and J genes are TRBV27 and TRBJ2-1, with 7 bases lining up with TRBD1. The J segment lost 1 base and the V segment lost 5 bases, leaving 5 bases of the junction unmatched. The CDR3 extends over 15 amino acids. CDR1 and CDR2 (germline): MNHEY, SMNVEV (reference sequence). This CDR3 is CASSMTGSSYNEQFF. Here the CDR3 DNA reads TGTGCCAGCAGTATGACAGGGTCATCCTACAATGAGCAGTTCTTC.

The chain joins TRBV5-1 to TRBJ1-3, with 8 bases matching TRBD1. There are 14 residues in the CDR3. After removal of 6 bases from V and 2 bases from J, the junction contained 4 bases not matched to a gene. Per the germline V gene, CDR1 is SGHRS and CDR2 is YFSETQ. The CDR3 DNA follows: TGCGCCAGCACCGAGACAGGGGCTGGAAACACCATATATTTT. Its protein product is CASTETGAGNTIYF.

The V call is TRBV19, the J call TRBJ2-1, with 14 positions matching TRBD2. Per the germline V gene, CDR1 is LNHDA and CDR2 is SQIVND (reference sequence). V lost 5 bases to trimming and J lost 9 bases; unmatched junction nucleotides: 6. The CDR3 length is 15 residues. The CDR3: CASSAGTSGSSEQFF. CDR3 bases: TGTGCCAGTAGTGCCGGGACTAGCGGGAGTTCTGAGCAGTTCTTC.

This rearrangement joins TRBV11-2 to TRBJ1-1, with D possibly being TRBD1 (6 bases). Germline CDR1 and CDR2: SGHAT and FQNNGV. This CDR3 contains 13 residues. Trimming removed 5 bases at V and 6 bases at J, with 13 bases between. CDR3 loop: CASSATGSSEAFF. CDR3 nucleotide sequence: TGTGCCAGCAGCGCGACAGGAAGCTCTGAAGCTTTCTTT.

The chain combines TRBV4-3 with TRBJ2-7; D is possibly TRBD2 (7 bases). This CDR3 spans 15 amino acids. V was shortened by 0 bases and J by 2 bases, with 11 bases between the two germline ends. Germline values: CDR1 LGHNA, CDR2 YSLEER. CDR3 DNA sequence: TGCGCCAGCAGCCAAGAGGGGGGGCCCCCCTACGAGCAGTACTTC. Its translation: CASSQEGGPPYEQYF.

This clone appeared many times. CDR3 region: CAISEGTAAFF. Here the CDR3 DNA reads TGTGCCATCAGTGAAGGGACAGCCGCTTTCTTT. The chain recombines TRBV10-3 with TRBJ1-1; 7 bases line up with TRBD1. Germline CDR1 ENHRY, CDR2 SYGVKD. V shed 3 bases, J shed 11 bases, and the junction held 3 bases outside the gene matches. The CDR3 covers 11 residues.

This clone was recorded a few times. DNA for the CDR3: TGTGCCAGCAGCCAAGGGACAGGGCAATCCTACGAGCAGTACTTC. Translating it yields CASSQGTGQSYEQYF. The V gene is TRBV5-4, the J gene TRBJ2-7, with 9 nucleotides matching TRBD1. Germline-derived CDR1 and CDR2 are SGHNT and YYREEE (reference sequence). The CDR3 sequence is 15 residues long. V shed 4 bases, J shed 1 base, and the junction held 6 bases outside the gene matches.

The chain employs TRBV2 and TRBJ1-6; the match to TRBD1 covers 7 bases. The germline CDR1 and CDR2 sequences are SNHLY and FYNNEI. V lost 4 bases to trimming and J lost 8 bases; unmatched junction nucleotides: 5. The CDR3 runs 14 residues. CDR3 bases: TGTGCCAGCAGTGTCAGGGGGTATCATTCACCCCTCCACTTT. It yields the protein CASSVRGYHSPLHF.

The chain joins TRBV28 to TRBJ2-5; TRBD1 matches 12 bases. The DNA end lines up better with TRBJ2-7; the J call may be wrong. The CDR3 has 17 residues. The germline CDR1 and CDR2 sequences are MDHEN and SYDVKM. In DNA form, the CDR3 reads TGTGCCAGCAGTTTAACCAGGGGACAGGGGGCTTCCTACGAGCAGTACTTC. This sequence encodes CASSLTRGQGASYEQYF.

The rearrangement joins TRBV30 to TRBJ1-2; D is possibly TRBD1 (5 bases). The ends were cut back, 3 bases at V and 6 bases at J, with 14 bases in the middle. The length of the CDR3 is 13 residues. Germline V gives CDR1 GTSNPN, CDR2 SVGIG (reference sequence). The CDR3 sequence is CAWRATARDGYTF. CDR3 bases: TGTGCCTGGAGGGCGACGGCCAGGGATGGCTACACCTTC.

The chain links TRBV7-9 to TRBJ2-1; 14 bases match TRBD2. The CDR3 extends over 16 amino acids. The trim removed 5 bases at V and 4 bases at J, leaving 4 bases unmatched. CDR1 SEHNR and CDR2 FQNEAQ come from the germline V gene (reference sequence). The CDR3 DNA reads TGTGCCAGCAGCCCCTGGACTAGCGGGGGGTACAATGAGCAGTTCTTC. As protein: CASSPWTSGGYNEQFF.

The rearrangement links TRBV7-2 to TRBJ2-7, with D tentatively TRBD2 (6 bases). The V gene lost 5 bases and the J gene lost 3 bases, with 17 bases spanning the gap. This CDR3 has 15 residues. Germline V gene sequence: CDR1 SGHTA, CDR2 FQGNSA. CDR3 DNA sequence: TGTGCCAGCAGCATCCAGGGTGGGACTTTCTACGAGCAGTACTTC. It specifies CASSIQGGTFYEQYF. The full variable domain, in which reference TRBV7-2 and TRBJ2-7 provide the parts outside the CDR3, is GAGVSQSPSNKVTEKGKDVELRCDPISGHTALYWYRQSLGQGLEFLIYFQGNSAPDKSGLPSDRFSAERTGGSVSTLTIQRTQQEDSAVYLCASSIQGGTFYEQYFGPGTRLTVT.

The chain joins TRBV5-1 to TRBJ2-1; 8 bases map to TRBD1. Germline V gives CDR1 SGHRS, CDR2 YFSETQ. CDR3 size: 16 residues. V lost 0 bases and J lost 9; bases outside the gene matches: 11. The CDR3 DNA follows: TGCGCCAGCAGCTTGGGGGGAAGGACAGGGATTATTGAGCAGTTCTTC. Protein: CASSLGGRTGIIEQFF.

In nucleotides, the CDR3 is TGCGCCAGCAGCCAATATTTGGGGGGACAGGGTGAGAGCGGGGGGATACAGCATTTT. Its translation: CASSQYLGGQGESGGIQHF. J is TRBJ1-5 and V is TRBV4-1; TRBD1 agrees at 9 bases. Germline CDR1 is MGHRA and CDR2 is YSYEKL. V gave up 2 bases and J gave up 13 bases; unmatched junction bases: 24. The CDR3 covers 19 residues.

The rearrangement uses TRBV11-1 and TRBJ2-7, with 7 nucleotides matching TRBD1. The ends lost 3 bases at V and 0 bases at J; junction bases unmatched: 5. Per the germline V gene, CDR1 is SGHAT and CDR2 is FQDESV (reference sequence). The CDR3 spans 15 residues. The CDR3 region is CASSFGTVSSYEQYF. The DNA for the CDR3 is TGTGCCAGCAGCTTTGGGACAGTCAGCTCCTACGAGCAGTACTTC.

The chain links TRBV27 to TRBJ1-5; a possible D gene is TRBD1 (6 bases). Germline CDR1 and CDR2: MNHEY and SMNVEV (reference sequence). Trimming cost V 5 bases and J 6 bases, with 20 bases left between them. The CDR3 runs 16 residues. The CDR3 loop is CASSPTPRGGGQPQHF. The CDR3 nucleotides read TGTGCCAGCAGTCCTACGCCCAGGGGCGGAGGTCAGCCCCAGCATTTT.

V gene TRBV5-1 combines with J gene TRBJ2-6, with 11 bases fitting TRBD2. The CDR3 consists of 17 residues. Trimming took 4 bases from V and 0 from J; bases not matched to a gene: 3. The germline V gene has CDR1 SGHRS and CDR2 YFSETQ. The CDR3 reads CASSQTSGDSGANVLTF. Written as DNA, the CDR3 is TGCGCCAGCAGCCAGACTAGCGGGGACTCTGGGGCCAACGTCCTGACTTTC.

There are a few counts of this clone. This sequence joins TRBV6-6 and TRBJ2-1; D call uncertain. From germline, CDR1 is MNHNY and CDR2 SVGAGI (reference sequence). This CDR3 has 13 amino acids. V was shortened by 5 bases and J by 9 bases, with 14 bases between the two germline ends. The CDR3 DNA follows: TGTGCCAGCAGTGATAGTGGTCTATCTGAGCAGTTCTTC. This codes for CASSDSGLSEQFF.

The chain joins TRBV19 to TRBJ1-2; D might be TRBD1 (5 bases). Trimming took 3 bases from V and 4 from J, leaving 15 bases between them. This CDR3 region has 15 residues. CDR1 LNHDA and CDR2 SQIVND come from the germline V gene (reference sequence). CDR3 bases: TGTGCCAGTAGTATCCGGCAGGGTAGGTCCTATGGCTACACCTTC. This codes for CASSIRQGRSYGYTF.

This clone has a handful of counts. This chain links TRBV5-1 with TRBJ2-7; a weak D match, TRBD2 (6 bases). V shed 3 bases and J shed 1 base, with 17 bases lying between them. Looked up from germline, CDR1 is SGHRS and CDR2 is YFSETQ. The CDR3 has 16 amino acids. The CDR3 sequence: CASSWGEGGRSYEQYF. CDR3 DNA sequence: TGCGCCAGCAGCTGGGGAGAGGGAGGACGATCCTACGAGCAGTACTTC.

As regards this clone: Other nucleotide sequences in the sample specify the same CDR3. The genes are TRBV7-6 and TRBJ2-2, with TRBD1 identical over 8 bases. The CDR3 contains 15 residues. V dropped 0 bases and J dropped 5; count of bases not matched to a gene: 2. Germline V gives CDR1 SGHVS, CDR2 FNYEAQ. The CDR3 region has the DNA TGTGCCAGCAGCTTAGCGGACAGGGCGACCGGGGAGCTGTTTTTT. Residues: CASSLADRATGELFF. Full variable domain (remainder filled in from reference TRBV7-6 and TRBJ2-2): GAGVSQSPRYKVTKRGQDVALRCDPISGHVSLYWYRQALGQGPEFLTYFNYEAQQDKSGLPNDRFSAERPEGSISTLTIQRTEQRDSAMYRCASSLADRATGELFFGEGSRLTVL.

V usage is TRBV7-2 and J usage is TRBJ2-5, with TRBD2 identical over 11 bases. Matching the DNA end better, TRBJ2-7 makes the J call doubtful. Germline V lookup: CDR1 SGHTA, CDR2 FQGNSA. This CDR3 has 15 amino acids. This CDR3 is CASSPRLAGKYEQYF. CDR3 nucleotide sequence: TGTGCCAGCAGCCCTCGACTAGCGGGGAAATACGAGCAGTACTTC.

The chain recombines TRBV19 with TRBJ2-5; a weak D match, TRBD2 (7 bases). Germline CDR1 LNHDA, CDR2 SQIVND (reference sequence). This CDR3 contains 15 residues. Trimming took 4 bases from V and 2 from J, leaving 14 bases between them. The CDR3 DNA sequence: TGTGCCAGTAGTACCAGCGGGACATTACAAGAGACCCAGTACTTC. Protein product: CASSTSGTLQETQYF.